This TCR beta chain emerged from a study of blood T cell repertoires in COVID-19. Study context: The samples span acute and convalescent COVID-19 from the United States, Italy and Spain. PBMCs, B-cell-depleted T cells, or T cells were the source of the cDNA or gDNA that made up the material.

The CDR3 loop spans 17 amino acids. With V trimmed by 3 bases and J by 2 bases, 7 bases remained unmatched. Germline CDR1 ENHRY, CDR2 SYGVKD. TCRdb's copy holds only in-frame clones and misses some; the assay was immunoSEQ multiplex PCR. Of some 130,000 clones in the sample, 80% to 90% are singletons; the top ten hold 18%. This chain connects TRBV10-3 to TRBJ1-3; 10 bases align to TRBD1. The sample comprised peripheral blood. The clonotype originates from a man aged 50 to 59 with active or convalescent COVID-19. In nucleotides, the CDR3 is TGTGCCATCAGTGAATTTGTCGGGACAGGGGCTGGAAACACCATATATTTT. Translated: CAISEFVGTGAGNTIYF.